One TCR beta chain is described in this entry. Its antigen is undetermined. These data come from a study of OX40 agonist ivuxolimab in advanced cancers. The assay was immunoSEQ multiplex PCR, and TCRdb's table has in-frame clones only and misses some. The sample carries approximately 67,000 clones, approximately 80% recorded once. Study conclusions and caveats: Some patients without response likewise showed low normalized clonal expansion. In the 0.1-3.0 mg/kg groups, partial responders showed among the lowest expansion.

Germline V gene sequence: CDR1 SNHLY, CDR2 FYNNEI. Trimming took 8 bases from V and 10 from J; bases not matched to a gene: 19. The CDR3 sequence is 15 residues long. This sequence originates from an adult with an advanced solid tumor such as melanoma, head and neck, liver or kidney cancer. The chain joins TRBV2 to TRBJ1-2; 7 bases line up with TRBD1. This material consisted of CD4+ or CD8+ T cells sorted from blood, taken in a trial of the OX40 agonist ivuxolimab. CDR3 sequence (DNA): TGTGCCAGCCGTTGGGGAGCCGGGACAGCTCCAACCTACACCTTC. Translating it yields CASRWGAGTAPTYTF.